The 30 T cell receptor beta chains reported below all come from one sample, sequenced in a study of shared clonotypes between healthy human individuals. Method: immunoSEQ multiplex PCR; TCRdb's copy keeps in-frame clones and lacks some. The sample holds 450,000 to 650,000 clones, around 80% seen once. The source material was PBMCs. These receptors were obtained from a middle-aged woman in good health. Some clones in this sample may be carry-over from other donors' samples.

This CDR3 reads CASSDRTNQETQYF. Here the CDR3 DNA reads TGTGCCAGCAGCGATCGGACAAATCAAGAGACCCAGTACTTC. The genes are TRBV5-4 and TRBJ2-5; the D gene is possibly TRBD1 (5 bases). The CDR3 covers 14 residues. With 4 bases removed from V and 2 bases from J, the gap between germline ends came to 12 bases. The germline V gene encodes CDR1 SGHNT and CDR2 YYREEE (reference sequence).

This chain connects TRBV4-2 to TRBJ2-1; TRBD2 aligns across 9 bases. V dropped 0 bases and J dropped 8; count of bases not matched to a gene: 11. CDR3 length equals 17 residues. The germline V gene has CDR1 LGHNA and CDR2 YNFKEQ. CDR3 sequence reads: CASSQEPAEREADEQFF. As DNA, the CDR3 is TGTGCCAGCAGCCAAGAGCCGGCGGAGCGGGAGGCCGATGAGCAGTTCTTC.

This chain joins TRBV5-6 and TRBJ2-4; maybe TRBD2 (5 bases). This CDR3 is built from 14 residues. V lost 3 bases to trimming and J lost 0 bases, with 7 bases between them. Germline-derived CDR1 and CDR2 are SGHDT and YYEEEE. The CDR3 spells CASSSGLAKNIQYF. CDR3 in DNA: TGTGCCAGCAGCTCTGGACTAGCCAAAAACATTCAGTACTTC.

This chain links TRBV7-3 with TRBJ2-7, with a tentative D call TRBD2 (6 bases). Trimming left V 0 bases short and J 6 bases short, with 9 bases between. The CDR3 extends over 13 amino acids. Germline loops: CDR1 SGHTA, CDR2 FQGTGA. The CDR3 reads CASSLTAGSEQYF. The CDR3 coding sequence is TGTGCCAGCAGCTTAACGGCGGGATCCGAGCAGTACTTC.

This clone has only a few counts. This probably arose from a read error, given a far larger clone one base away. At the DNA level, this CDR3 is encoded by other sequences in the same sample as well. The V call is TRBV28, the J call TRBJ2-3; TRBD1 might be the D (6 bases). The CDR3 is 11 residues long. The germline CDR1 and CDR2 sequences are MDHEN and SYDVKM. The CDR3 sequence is CASSGQHSQYF. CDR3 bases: TGCGCCAGCAGCGGACAGCACTCCCAGTATTTT.

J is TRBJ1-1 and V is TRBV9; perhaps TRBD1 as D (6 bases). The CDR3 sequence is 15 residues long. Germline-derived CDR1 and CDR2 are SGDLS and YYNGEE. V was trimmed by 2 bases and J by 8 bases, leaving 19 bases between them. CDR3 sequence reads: CASSVVPGQPAEAFF. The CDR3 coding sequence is TGTGCCAGCAGCGTGGTTCCGGGACAACCGGCGGAAGCTTTCTTT.

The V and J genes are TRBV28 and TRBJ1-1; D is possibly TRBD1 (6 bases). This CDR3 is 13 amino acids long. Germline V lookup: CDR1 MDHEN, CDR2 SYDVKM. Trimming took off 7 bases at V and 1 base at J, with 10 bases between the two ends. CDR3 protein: CASNGTPNTEAFF. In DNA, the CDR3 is TGTGCCAGCAACGGGACACCGAACACTGAAGCTTTCTTT.

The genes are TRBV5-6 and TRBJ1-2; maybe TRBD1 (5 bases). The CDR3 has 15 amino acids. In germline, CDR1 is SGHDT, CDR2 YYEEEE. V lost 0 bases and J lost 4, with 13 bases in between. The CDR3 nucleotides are TGTGCCAGCAGCTTGGGGACAAAAAGGGGCTATGGCTACACCTTC. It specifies CASSLGTKRGYGYTF.

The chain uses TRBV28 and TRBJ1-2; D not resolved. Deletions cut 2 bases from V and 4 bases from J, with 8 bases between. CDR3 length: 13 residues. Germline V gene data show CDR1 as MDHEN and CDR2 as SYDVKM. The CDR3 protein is CASSLLTVYGYTF. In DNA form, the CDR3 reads TGTGCCAGCAGTTTACTGACTGTCTATGGCTACACCTTC.

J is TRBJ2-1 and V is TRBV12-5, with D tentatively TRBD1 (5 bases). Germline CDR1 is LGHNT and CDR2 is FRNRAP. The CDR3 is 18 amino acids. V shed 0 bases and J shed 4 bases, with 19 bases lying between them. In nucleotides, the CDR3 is TGTGCTAGTGGTTTGGTAACTCCCAGGACACCTACTTACAATGAGCAGTTCTTC. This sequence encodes CASGLVTPRTPTYNEQFF.

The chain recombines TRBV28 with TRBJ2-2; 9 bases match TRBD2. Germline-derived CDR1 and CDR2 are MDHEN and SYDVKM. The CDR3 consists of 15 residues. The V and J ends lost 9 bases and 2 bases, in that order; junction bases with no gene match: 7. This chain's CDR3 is CASARLAANTGELFF. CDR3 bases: TGTGCCAGTGCCAGACTAGCGGCCAACACCGGGGAGCTGTTTTTT.

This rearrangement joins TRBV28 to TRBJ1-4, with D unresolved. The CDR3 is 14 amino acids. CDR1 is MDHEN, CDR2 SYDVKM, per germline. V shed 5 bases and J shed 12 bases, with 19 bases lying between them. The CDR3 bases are TGTGCCAGCAGTCCGACGGGCCCGGGTGAGGAACTGTTTTTT. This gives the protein CASSPTGPGEELFF.

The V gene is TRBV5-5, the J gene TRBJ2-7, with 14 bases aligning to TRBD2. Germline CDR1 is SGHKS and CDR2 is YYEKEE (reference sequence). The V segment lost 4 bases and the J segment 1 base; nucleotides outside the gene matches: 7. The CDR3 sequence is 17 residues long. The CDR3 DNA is TGTGCCAGCAGCCGGGGACTAGCGGGAGTCGGTTCCTACGAGCAGTACTTC. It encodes CASSRGLAGVGSYEQYF. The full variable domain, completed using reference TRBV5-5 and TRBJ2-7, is DAGVTQSPTHLIKTRGQQVTLRCSPISGHKSVSWYQQVLGQGPQFIFQYYEKEERGRGNFPDRFSARQFPNYSSELNVNALLLGDSALYLCASSRGLAGVGSYEQYFGPGTRLTVT.

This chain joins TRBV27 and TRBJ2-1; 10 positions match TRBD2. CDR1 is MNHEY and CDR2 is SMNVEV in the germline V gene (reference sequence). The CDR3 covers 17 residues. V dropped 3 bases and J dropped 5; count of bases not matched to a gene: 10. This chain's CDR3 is CASSFRDKREGNNEQFF. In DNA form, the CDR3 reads TGTGCCAGCAGTTTTAGGGATAAGCGGGAGGGGAACAATGAGCAGTTCTTC.

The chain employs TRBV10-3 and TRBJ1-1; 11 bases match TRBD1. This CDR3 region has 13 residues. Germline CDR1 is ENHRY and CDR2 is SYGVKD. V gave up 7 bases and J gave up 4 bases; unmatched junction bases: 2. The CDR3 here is CAITGTGGTEAFF. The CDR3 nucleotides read TGTGCCATCACCGGGACAGGGGGCACTGAAGCTTTCTTT.

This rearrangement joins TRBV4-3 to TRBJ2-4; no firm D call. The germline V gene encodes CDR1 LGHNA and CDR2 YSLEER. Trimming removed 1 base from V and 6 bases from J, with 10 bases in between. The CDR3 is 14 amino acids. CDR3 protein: CASSQAGTPNIQYF. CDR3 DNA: TGCGCCAGCAGCCAAGCGGGTACGCCAAACATTCAGTACTTC.

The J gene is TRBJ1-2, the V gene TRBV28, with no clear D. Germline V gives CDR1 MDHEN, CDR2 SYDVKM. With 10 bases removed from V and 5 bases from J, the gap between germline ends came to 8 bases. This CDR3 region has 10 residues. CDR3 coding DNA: TGTGCCACCCAGAGATATGGCTACACCTTC. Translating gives CATQRYGYTF.

This chain's CDR3 is CASSRLQGNDQPQHF. In DNA form, the CDR3 reads TGTGCCAGCAGTCGCTTACAGGGGAATGATCAGCCCCAGCATTTT. The chain carries TRBV6-5 and TRBJ1-5; TRBD1 matches 7 bases. V trimming: 5 bases; J trimming: 5 bases; junction bases outside the gene matches: 9. CDR3 size: 15 residues. Germline V gives CDR1 MNHEY, CDR2 SVGAGI.

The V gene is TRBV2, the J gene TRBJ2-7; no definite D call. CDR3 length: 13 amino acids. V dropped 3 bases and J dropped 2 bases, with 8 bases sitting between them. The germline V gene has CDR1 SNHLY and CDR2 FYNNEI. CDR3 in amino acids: CASSDTFTYEQYF. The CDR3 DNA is TGTGCCAGCAGTGATACTTTTACCTACGAGCAGTACTTC.

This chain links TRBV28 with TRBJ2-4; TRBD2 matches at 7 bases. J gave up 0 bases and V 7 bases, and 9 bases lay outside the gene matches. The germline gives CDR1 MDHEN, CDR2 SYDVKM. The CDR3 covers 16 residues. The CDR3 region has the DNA TGTGCCAGCATCATGGGCGGGAGCTTAGCCAAAAACATTCAGTACTTC. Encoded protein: CASIMGGSLAKNIQYF.

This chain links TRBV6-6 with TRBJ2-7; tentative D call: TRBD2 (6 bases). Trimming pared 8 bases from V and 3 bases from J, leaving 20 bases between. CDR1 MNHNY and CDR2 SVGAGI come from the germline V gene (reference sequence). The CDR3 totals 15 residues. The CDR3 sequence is CASQRTGSINYEQYF. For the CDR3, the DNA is TGTGCCAGCCAAAGGACCGGGAGCATAAACTACGAGCAGTACTTC.

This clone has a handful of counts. This CDR3 reads CASSVSPGNNQPQHF. The CDR3 nucleotides are TGCGCCAGCAGCGTCTCTCCGGGGAACAATCAGCCCCAGCATTTT. The rearrangement joins TRBV5-1 to TRBJ1-5; no firm D call. The CDR3 is 15 residues long. V lost 4 bases to trimming and J lost 3 bases, with 14 bases between them. In germline, CDR1 is SGHRS, CDR2 YFSETQ.

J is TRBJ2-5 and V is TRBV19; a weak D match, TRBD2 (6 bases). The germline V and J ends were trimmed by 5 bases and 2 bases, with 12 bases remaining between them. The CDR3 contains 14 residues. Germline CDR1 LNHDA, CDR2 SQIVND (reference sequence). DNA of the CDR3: TGTGCCAGTAGTTATCGGACTACTCAAGAGACCCAGTACTTC. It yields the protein CASSYRTTQETQYF.

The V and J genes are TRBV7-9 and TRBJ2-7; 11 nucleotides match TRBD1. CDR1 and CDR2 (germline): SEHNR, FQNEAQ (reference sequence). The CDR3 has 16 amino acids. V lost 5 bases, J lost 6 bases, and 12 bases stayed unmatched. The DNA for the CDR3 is TGTGCCAGCAGCCCACGCATCCGGGACAGGGGGTTCGAGCAGTACTTC. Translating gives CASSPRIRDRGFEQYF.

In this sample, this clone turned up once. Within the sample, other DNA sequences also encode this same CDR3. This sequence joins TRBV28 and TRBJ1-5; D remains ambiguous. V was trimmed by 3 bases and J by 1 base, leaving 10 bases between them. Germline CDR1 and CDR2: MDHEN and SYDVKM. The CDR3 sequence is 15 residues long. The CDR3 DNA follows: TGTGCCAGCAGTTTGGGCGGGTACAGCAATCAGCCCCAGCATTTT. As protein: CASSLGGYSNQPQHF.

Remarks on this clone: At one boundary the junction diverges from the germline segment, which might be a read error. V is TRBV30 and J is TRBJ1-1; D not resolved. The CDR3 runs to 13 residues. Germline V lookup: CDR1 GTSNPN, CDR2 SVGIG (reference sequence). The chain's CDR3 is CAWSQNPNTEALF. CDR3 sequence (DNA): TGTGCCTGGAGTCAAAACCCGAACACTGAAGCTCTCTTT.

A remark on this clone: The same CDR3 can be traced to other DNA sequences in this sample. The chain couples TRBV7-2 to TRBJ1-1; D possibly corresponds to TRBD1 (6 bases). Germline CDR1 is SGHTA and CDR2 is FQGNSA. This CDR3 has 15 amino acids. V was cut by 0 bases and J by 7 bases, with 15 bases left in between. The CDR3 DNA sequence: TGTGCCAGCAGCTTAGCAGTGGGGGCTCGTTTTGAAGCTTTCTTT. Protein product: CASSLAVGARFEAFF.

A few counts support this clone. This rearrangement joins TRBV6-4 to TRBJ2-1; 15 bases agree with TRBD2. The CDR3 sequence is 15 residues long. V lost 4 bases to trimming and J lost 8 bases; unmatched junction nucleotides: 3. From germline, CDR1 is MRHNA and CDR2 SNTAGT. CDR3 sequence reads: CASSAGLAGGDEQFF. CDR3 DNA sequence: TGTGCCAGCAGTGCAGGACTAGCGGGAGGGGATGAGCAGTTCTTC.

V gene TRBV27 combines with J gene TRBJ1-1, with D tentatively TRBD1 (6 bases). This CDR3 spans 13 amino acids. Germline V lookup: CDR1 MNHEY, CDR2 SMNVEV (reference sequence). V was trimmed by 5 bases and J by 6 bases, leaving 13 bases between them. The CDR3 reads CASSRVSGAEAFF. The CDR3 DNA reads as TGTGCCAGCAGTCGCGTTTCAGGGGCTGAAGCTTTCTTT.

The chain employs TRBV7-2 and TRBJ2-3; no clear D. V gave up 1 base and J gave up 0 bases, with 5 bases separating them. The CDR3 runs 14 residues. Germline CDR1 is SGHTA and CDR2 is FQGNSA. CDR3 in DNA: TGTGCCAGCAGCTTAGACCTCAGCACAGATACGCAGTATTTT. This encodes CASSLDLSTDTQYF.